Below, 5 T cell receptor beta chains from the same sample are listed, as sequenced in a study of beta chain features in type 1 diabetes. The whole isolated RNA underwent reverse transcription, so sequencing captured expressed TCRB transcripts. Profiling relied on immunoSEQ multiplex PCR, and the TCRdb table lists in-frame clones only, not all of them. The sample yields 30,000 to 45,000 clones, 64% seen once. The sequencing input was Tregs from blood. The source of these receptors is a young woman in good health.

This clone was counted between two and nine times. CDR3 protein: CASSLGGLAVDEQYF. DNA for the CDR3: TGTGCCAGCAGCTTAGGGGGACTAGCTGTAGACGAGCAGTACTTC. The chain is built from TRBV7-9 and TRBJ2-7; 9 nucleotides match TRBD2. From germline, CDR1 is SEHNR and CDR2 FQNEAQ (reference sequence). V was clipped by 1 base and J by 5 bases; unmatched bases: 6. The CDR3 contains 15 residues.

J is TRBJ2-2 and V is TRBV5-1, with TRBD2 as a possible D gene (6 bases). The V end lost 4 bases, the J end lost 5 bases, and 21 bases lay between the germline ends. This CDR3 region has 17 residues. Germline V gene sequence: CDR1 SGHRS, CDR2 YFSETQ. The CDR3, as DNA: TGCGCCAGCAGCCATAAAAGGACGGGGGTCGAAACCGGGGAGCTGTTTTTT. Amino acids: CASSHKRTGVETGELFF.

The chain joins TRBV11-2 to TRBJ2-7, with D tentatively TRBD1 (6 bases). V dropped 0 bases and J dropped 2 bases, with 17 bases sitting between them. CDR1 SGHAT and CDR2 FQNNGV come from the germline V gene. The CDR3 consists of 17 residues. The CDR3 DNA reads as TGTGCCAGCAGCTTAGACGCGACAGGACCCGCGGCCTACGAGCAGTACTTC. This encodes CASSLDATGPAAYEQYF. Full variable domain (remainder filled in from reference TRBV11-2 and TRBJ2-7): EAGVAQSPRYKIIEKRQSVAFWCNPISGHATLYWYQQILGQGPKLLIQFQNNGVVDDSQLPKDRFSAERLKGVDSTLKIQPAKLEDSAVYLCASSLDATGPAAYEQYFGPGTRLTVT.

The chain links TRBV18 to TRBJ1-2; 11 nucleotides agree with TRBD1. Trimming took 4 bases from V and 3 from J; bases not matched to a gene: 1. The CDR3 totals 14 residues. Germline V gene data show CDR1 as KGHSH and CDR2 as LQKENI. CDR3 sequence (DNA): TGTGCCAGCTCACGGGACAGGGGGGACTATGGCTACACCTTC. Translated: CASSRDRGDYGYTF.

This chain connects TRBV29-1 to TRBJ1-2; 9 bases are shared with TRBD1. Unmatched junction bases numbered 10, after V lost 7 bases and J lost 4 bases. This CDR3 comprises 14 residues. Germline values: CDR1 SQVTM, CDR2 ANQGSEA. The CDR3 spells CSARDRANFYGYTF. CDR3 coding DNA: TGCAGCGCCCGGGACAGGGCCAACTTCTATGGCTACACCTTC. The full variable domain, completed using reference TRBV29-1 and TRBJ1-2, is SAVISQKPSRDICQRGTSLTIQCQVDSQVTMMFWYRQQPGQSLTLIATANQGSEATYESGFVIDKFPISRPNLTFSTLTVSNMSPEDSSIYLCSARDRANFYGYTFGSGTRLTVV.